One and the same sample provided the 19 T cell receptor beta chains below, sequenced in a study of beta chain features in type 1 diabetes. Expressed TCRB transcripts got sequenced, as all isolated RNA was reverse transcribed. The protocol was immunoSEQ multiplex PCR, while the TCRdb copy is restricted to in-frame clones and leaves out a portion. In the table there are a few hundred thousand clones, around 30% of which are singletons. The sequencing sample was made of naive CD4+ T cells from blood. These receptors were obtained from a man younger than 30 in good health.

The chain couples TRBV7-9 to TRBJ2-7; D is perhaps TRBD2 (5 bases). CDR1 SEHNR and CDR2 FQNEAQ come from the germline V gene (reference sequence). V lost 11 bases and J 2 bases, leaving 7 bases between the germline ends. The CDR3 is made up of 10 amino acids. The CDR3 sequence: CAHGTYEQYF. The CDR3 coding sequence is TGTGCCCACGGGACCTACGAGCAGTACTTC.

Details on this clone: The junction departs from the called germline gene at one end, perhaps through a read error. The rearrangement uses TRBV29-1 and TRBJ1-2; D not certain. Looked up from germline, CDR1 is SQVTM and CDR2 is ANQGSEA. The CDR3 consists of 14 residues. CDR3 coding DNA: TGCAGTGTTGTGAAGCAGGCAATTAACTATGGCTACACCTTC. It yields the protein CSVVKQAINYGYTF.

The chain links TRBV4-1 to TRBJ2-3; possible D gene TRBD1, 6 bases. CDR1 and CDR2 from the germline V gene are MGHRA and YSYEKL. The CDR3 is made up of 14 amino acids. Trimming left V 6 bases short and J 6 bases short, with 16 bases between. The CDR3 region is CASREAGVRDTQYF. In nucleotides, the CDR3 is TGCGCCAGCAGGGAAGCAGGGGTCCGGGATACGCAGTATTTT.

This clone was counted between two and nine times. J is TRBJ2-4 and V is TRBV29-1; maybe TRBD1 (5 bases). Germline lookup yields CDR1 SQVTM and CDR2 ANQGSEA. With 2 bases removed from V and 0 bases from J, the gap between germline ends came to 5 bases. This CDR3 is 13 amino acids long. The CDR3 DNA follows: TGCAGCGTTGAACAGGGAGCCAAAAACATTCAGTACTTC. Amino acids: CSVEQGAKNIQYF.

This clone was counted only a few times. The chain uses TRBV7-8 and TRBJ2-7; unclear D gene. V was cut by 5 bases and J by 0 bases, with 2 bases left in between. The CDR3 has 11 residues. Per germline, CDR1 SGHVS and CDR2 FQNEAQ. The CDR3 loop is CASSVSYEQYF. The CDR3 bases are TGTGCCAGCAGCGTCTCCTACGAGCAGTACTTC.

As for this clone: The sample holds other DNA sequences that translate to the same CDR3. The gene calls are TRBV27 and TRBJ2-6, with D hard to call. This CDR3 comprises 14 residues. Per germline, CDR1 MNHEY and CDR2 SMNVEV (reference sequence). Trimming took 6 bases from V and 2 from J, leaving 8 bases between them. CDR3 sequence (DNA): TGTGCCAGCAGCCCCCGCCCTGGGGCCAACGTCCTGACTTTC. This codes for CASSPRPGANVLTF. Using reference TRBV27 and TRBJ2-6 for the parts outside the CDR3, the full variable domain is EAQVTQNPRYLITVTGKKLTVTCSQNMNHEYMSWYRQDPGLGLRQIYYSMNVEVTDKGDVPEGYKVSRKEKRNFPLILESPSPNQTSLYFCASSPRPGANVLTFGAGSRLTVL.

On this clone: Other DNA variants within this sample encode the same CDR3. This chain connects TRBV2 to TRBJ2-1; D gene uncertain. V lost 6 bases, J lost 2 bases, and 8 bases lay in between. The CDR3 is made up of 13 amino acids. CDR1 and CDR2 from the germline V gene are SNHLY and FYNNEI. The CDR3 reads CASSGGTYNEQFF. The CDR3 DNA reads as TGTGCCAGCAGCGGCGGAACCTACAATGAGCAGTTCTTC.

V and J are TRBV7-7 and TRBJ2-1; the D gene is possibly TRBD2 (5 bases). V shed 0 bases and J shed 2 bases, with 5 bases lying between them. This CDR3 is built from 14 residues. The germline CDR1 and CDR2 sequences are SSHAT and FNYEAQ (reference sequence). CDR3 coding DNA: TGTGCCAGCAGCTTAGCGGGAGCCTACAATGAGCAGTTCTTC. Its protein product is CASSLAGAYNEQFF. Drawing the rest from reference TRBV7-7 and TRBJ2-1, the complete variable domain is GAGVSQSPRYKVTKRGQDVTLRCDPISSHATLYWYQQALGQGPEFLTYFNYEAQPDKSGLPSDRFSAERPEGSISTLTIQRTEQRDSAMYRCASSLAGAYNEQFFGPGTRLTVL.

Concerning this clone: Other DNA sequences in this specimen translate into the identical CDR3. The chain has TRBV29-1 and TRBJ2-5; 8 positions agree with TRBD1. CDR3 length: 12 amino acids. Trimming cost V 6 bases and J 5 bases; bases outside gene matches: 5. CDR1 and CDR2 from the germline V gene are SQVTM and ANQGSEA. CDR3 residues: CSVYRGSETQYF. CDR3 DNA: TGCAGCGTGTACAGGGGGAGTGAGACCCAGTACTTC. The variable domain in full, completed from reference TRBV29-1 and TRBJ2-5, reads SAVISQKPSRDICQRGTSLTIQCQVDSQVTMMFWYRQQPGQSLTLIATANQGSEATYESGFVIDKFPISRPNLTFSTLTVSNMSPEDSSIYLCSVYRGSETQYFGPGTRLLVL.

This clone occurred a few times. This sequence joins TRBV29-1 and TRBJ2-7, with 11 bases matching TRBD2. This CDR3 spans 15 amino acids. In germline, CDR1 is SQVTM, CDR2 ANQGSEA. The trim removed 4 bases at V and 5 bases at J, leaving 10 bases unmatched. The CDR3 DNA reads TGCAGCGTTGGAGTAACTAGCGGGAGATTCCACGAGCAGTACTTC. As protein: CSVGVTSGRFHEQYF.

CDR3 amino acids: CSVELWARGYGYTF. CDR3 sequence (DNA): TGCAGCGTTGAATTATGGGCCAGGGGGTATGGCTACACCTTC. This rearrangement joins TRBV29-1 to TRBJ1-2; 7 bases fit TRBD1. Germline V gene lookup returns CDR1 SQVTM and CDR2 ANQGSEA. The CDR3 runs 14 residues. V dropped 2 bases and J dropped 5; count of bases not matched to a gene: 8. Supplemented by reference TRBV29-1 and TRBJ1-2, the full variable domain reads SAVISQKPSRDICQRGTSLTIQCQVDSQVTMMFWYRQQPGQSLTLIATANQGSEATYESGFVIDKFPISRPNLTFSTLTVSNMSPEDSSIYLCSVELWARGYGYTFGSGTRLTVV.

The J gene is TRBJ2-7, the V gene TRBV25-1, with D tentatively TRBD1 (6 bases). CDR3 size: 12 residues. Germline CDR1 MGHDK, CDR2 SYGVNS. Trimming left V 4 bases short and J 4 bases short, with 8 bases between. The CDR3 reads CASSGDTYEQYF. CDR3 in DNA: TGTGCCAGCAGTGGGGACACATACGAGCAGTACTTC.

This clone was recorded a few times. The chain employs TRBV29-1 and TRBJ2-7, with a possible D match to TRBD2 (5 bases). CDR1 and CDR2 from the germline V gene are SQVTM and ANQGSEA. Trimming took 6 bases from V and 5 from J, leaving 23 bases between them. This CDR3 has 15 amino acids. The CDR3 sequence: CSVVSPGFLSDEQYF. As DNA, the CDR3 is TGCAGCGTGGTATCGCCGGGGTTCTTAAGCGACGAGCAGTACTTC.

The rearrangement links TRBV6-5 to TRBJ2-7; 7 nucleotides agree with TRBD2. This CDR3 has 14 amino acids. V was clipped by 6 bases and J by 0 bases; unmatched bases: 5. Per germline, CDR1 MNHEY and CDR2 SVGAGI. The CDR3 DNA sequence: TGTGCCAGCAGCAGAGCGGGGAACTCCTACGAGCAGTACTTC. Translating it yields CASSRAGNSYEQYF.

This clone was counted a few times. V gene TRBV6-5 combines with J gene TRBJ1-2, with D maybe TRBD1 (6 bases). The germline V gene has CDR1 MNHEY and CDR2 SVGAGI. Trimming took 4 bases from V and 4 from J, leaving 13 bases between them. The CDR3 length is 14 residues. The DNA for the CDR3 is TGTGCCAGCAGTTCCGCAGGGGTCGGCTATGGCTACACCTTC. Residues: CASSSAGVGYGYTF.

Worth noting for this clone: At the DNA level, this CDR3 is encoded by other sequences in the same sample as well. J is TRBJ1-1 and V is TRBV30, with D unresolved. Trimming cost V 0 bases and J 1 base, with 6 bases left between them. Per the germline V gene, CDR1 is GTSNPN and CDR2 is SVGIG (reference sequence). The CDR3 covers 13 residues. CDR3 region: CAWSVLGNTEAFF. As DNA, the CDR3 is TGTGCCTGGAGTGTACTAGGGAACACTGAAGCTTTCTTT.

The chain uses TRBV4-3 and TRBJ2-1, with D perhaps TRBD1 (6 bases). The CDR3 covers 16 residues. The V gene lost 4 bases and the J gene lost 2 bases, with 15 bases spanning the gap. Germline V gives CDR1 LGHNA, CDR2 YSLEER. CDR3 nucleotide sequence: TGCGCCAGCAGCCTCAGGGTTTGGGACACCTACAATGAGCAGTTCTTC. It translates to CASSLRVWDTYNEQFF.

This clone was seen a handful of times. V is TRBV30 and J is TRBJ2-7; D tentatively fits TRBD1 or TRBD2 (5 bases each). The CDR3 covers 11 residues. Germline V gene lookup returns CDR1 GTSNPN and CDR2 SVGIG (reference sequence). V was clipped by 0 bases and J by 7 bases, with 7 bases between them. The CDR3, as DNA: TGTGCCTGGAGTGTTTGGGGGGAGCAGTACTTC. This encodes CAWSVWGEQYF.

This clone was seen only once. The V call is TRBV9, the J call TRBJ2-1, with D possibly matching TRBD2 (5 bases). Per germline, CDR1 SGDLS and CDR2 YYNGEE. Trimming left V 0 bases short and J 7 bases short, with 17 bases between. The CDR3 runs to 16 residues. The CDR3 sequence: CASSVASGRFFNEQFF. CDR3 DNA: TGTGCCAGCAGCGTAGCCAGCGGCAGGTTCTTTAATGAGCAGTTCTTC. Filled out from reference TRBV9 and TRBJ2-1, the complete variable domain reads DSGVTQTPKHLITATGQRVTLRCSPRSGDLSVYWYQQSLDQGLQFLIQYYNGEERAKGNILERFSAQQFPDLHSELNLSSLELGDSALYFCASSVASGRFFNEQFFGPGTRLTVL.